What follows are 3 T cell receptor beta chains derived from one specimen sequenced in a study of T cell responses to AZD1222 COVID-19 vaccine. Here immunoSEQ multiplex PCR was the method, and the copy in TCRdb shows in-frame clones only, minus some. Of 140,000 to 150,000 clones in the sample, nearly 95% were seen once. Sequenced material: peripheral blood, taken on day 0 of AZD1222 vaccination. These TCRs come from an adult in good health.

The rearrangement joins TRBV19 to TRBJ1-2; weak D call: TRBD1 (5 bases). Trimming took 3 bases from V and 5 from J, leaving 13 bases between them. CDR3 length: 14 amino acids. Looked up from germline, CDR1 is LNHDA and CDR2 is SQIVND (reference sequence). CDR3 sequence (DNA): TGTGCCAGTAGTATTATCGGGGGATTTTATGGCTACACCTTC. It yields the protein CASSIIGGFYGYTF.

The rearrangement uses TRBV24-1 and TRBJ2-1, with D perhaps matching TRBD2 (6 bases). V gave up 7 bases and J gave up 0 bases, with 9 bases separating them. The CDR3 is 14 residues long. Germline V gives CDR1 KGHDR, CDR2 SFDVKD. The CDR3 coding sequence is TGTGCCACCAGCCGGGGGACCTCCTACAATGAGCAGTTCTTC. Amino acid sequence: CATSRGTSYNEQFF.

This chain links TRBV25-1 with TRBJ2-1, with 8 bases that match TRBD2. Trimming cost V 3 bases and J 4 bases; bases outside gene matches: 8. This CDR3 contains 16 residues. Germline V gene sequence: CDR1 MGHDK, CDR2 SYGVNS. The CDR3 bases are TGTGCCAGCAGTGATTTATGGCGGGAGGATTACAATGAGCAGTTCTTC. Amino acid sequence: CASSDLWREDYNEQFF.